This T cell receptor (beta chain) originates from a study of T-cell memory formation after mild COVID-19. Study at large: For the most part, TCR clusters were specific to one donor.

The CDR3 length is 17 residues. The V gene end was trimmed by 2 bases and the J gene end by 2 bases; junction bases not matched to a gene: 11. Looked up from germline, CDR1 is SGHTA and CDR2 is FQGNSA. Study results and limitations: Pre-infection memory showed some responding clones, and this suggested that cross-reactive memory joined. Second-wave clones reaching peak frequency on day 37 lacked confirmed SARS-CoV-2 specificity.

This clonotype was seen only a few times. What it binds is unknown. Constant-segment primers and 5'RACE yielded cDNA libraries for TCR alpha and TCR beta, each carrying sample barcodes and UMIs. Using its own MiXCR run on the 5' RACE reads, TCRdb lists one record per CDR3 protein. The sample shows hundreds of thousands of distinct CDR3 sequences, approximately 14% of them seen only once. The chain has TRBV7-2 and TRBJ2-5; TRBD2 agrees at 7 bases. The sequenced material came from PBMCs or a T cell subset sorted from them (not recorded which). This TCR derives from a man younger than 30 who had mild COVID-19 (a few samples of this study predate the infection). Cell type and time point are not known. The chain's CDR3 is CASSLTFLGGGQETQYF. Here the CDR3 DNA reads TGTGCCAGCAGCTTAACCTTCCTCGGCGGGGGACAAGAGACCCAGTACTTC.